One sample yielded the 15 T cell receptor beta chains listed below, sequenced in a study of T cells and Merkel cell carcinoma outcomes. Produced via immunoSEQ multiplex PCR; TCRdb's table is partial and in-frame only. The data show 5,000 to 8,000 clones, about 69% seen once. Source material: tumor tissue from Merkel cell carcinoma. These receptors were obtained from a human donor with Merkel cell carcinoma. Some clones in this sample may be carry-over from other donors' samples.

The sample holds a few counts of this clone. The V call is TRBV27, the J call TRBJ1-5; possibly TRBD1 for D (5 bases). The CDR3 consists of 15 residues. Germline V gene lookup returns CDR1 MNHEY and CDR2 SMNVEV (reference sequence). Trimming removed 5 bases at V and 4 bases at J, with 15 bases between. CDR3 loop: CASSPGGSANQPQHF. DNA for the CDR3: TGTGCCAGCAGTCCCGGGGGGTCCGCTAATCAGCCCCAGCATTTT.

The chain is built from TRBV30 and TRBJ2-1; 12 nucleotides match TRBD2. The V and J ends lost 3 bases and 8 bases, in that order; junction bases with no gene match: 5. The germline CDR1 and CDR2 sequences are GTSNPN and SVGIG (reference sequence). The CDR3 length is 14 residues. The CDR3 region is CAWRTSGRMDEQFF. As DNA, the CDR3 is TGTGCCTGGAGGACTAGCGGGAGAATGGATGAGCAGTTCTTC.

This clone was observed a handful of times. This rearrangement joins TRBV6-5 to TRBJ2-4, with a possible D match to TRBD2 (7 bases). The germline CDR1 and CDR2 sequences are MNHEY and SVGAGI. The CDR3 is made up of 15 amino acids. Trimming pared 2 bases from V and 1 base from J, leaving 9 bases between. The CDR3 sequence is CASSYEGGAKNIQYF. DNA for the CDR3: TGTGCCAGCAGTTACGAGGGGGGGGCCAAAAACATTCAGTACTTC.

This chain uses TRBV29-1 with TRBJ1-2; TRBD1 might be the D (5 bases). The germline gives CDR1 SQVTM, CDR2 ANQGSEA. This CDR3 contains 14 residues. V was trimmed by 6 bases and J by 6 bases, leaving 20 bases between them. The CDR3 loop is CSVPRTRSEDGYTF. CDR3 coding DNA: TGCAGCGTCCCCCGGACAAGGTCGGAAGATGGCTACACCTTC.

A word on this clone: Possible read error: a much larger clone is one base away. V gene TRBV19 combines with J gene TRBJ2-7; D remains ambiguous. The CDR3 runs to 13 residues. Trimming cost V 2 bases and J 5 bases, with 10 bases left between them. Germline loops: CDR1 LNHDA, CDR2 SQIVND (reference sequence). CDR3 in amino acids: CASSISLGNEQYF. In DNA, the CDR3 is TGTGCCAGTAGTATATCCCTCGGAAACGAGCAGTACTTC.

With regard to this clone: One end of the junction varies from germline; a read error may be responsible. This CDR3 is CSARGTASTHF. The CDR3 DNA sequence: TGCAGTGCTAGAGGGACAGCCTCCACGCACTTC. This chain links TRBV20-1 with TRBJ2-4, with a weak D call TRBD1 (6 bases). The CDR3 runs to 11 residues. Germline CDR1 is DFQATT and CDR2 is SNEGSKA (reference sequence).

The gene calls are TRBV30 and TRBJ1-5, with no clear D. The germline V gene has CDR1 GTSNPN and CDR2 SVGIG (reference sequence). The CDR3 extends over 15 amino acids. Trimming removed 2 bases from V and 0 bases from J, with 11 bases in between. CDR3 residues: CAWSSQTGSNQPQHF. The CDR3 region has the DNA TGTGCCTGGAGTTCACAGACGGGTAGCAATCAGCCCCAGCATTTT.

The chain joins TRBV25-1 to TRBJ2-2, with 13 bases fitting TRBD2. Germline CDR1 MGHDK, CDR2 SYGVNS. The CDR3 extends over 16 amino acids. The trim removed 6 bases at V and 4 bases at J, leaving 5 bases unmatched. Here the CDR3 reads CASSPTSGRVTGELFF. The CDR3 DNA reads as TGTGCCAGCAGCCCTACTAGCGGGAGGGTCACCGGGGAGCTGTTTTTT.

J is TRBJ2-1 and V is TRBV12-5; unclear D gene. The CDR3 has 18 amino acids. Trimming shortened V by 2 bases and J by 7 bases, and 24 bases separated the two germline ends. Germline V gene data show CDR1 as LGHNT and CDR2 as FRNRAP. The CDR3 bases are TGTGCTAGTGGTTTGTTAGGGATCCCTTTTCCTAGTGGAAATGAGCAGTTCTTC. Protein sequence: CASGLLGIPFPSGNEQFF.

A few counts support this clone. The rearrangement joins TRBV6-5 to TRBJ1-4, with D hard to call. With 5 bases removed from V and 4 bases from J, the gap between germline ends came to 11 bases. The CDR3 extends over 14 amino acids. The germline V gene encodes CDR1 MNHEY and CDR2 SVGAGI. This CDR3 is CASSTGVGNEKLFF. The CDR3 DNA follows: TGTGCCAGCAGTACCGGTGTTGGTAATGAAAAACTGTTTTTT.

This chain connects TRBV5-1 to TRBJ2-3; D is possibly TRBD2 (6 bases). V gave up 7 bases and J gave up 2 bases, with 17 bases separating them. Germline CDR1 is SGHRS and CDR2 is YFSETQ. CDR3 length: 15 amino acids. CDR3 sequence (DNA): TGCGCCAGCCGAAGGGACGAGCGGGTCACAGATACGCAGTATTTT. Protein sequence: CASRRDERVTDTQYF.

This clone was recorded a few times. The chain combines TRBV6-5 with TRBJ1-2, with 7 nucleotides matching TRBD1. V lost 7 bases to trimming and J lost 8 bases; unmatched junction nucleotides: 7. Per germline, CDR1 MNHEY and CDR2 SVGAGI. This CDR3 is built from 12 residues. In DNA, the CDR3 is TGTGCCAGCACGACAGGGTATGAGGGCTACACCTTC. It yields the protein CASTTGYEGYTF.

The chain has TRBV7-8 and TRBJ2-1; 8 positions agree with TRBD1. The CDR3 is made up of 15 amino acids. V lost 3 bases and J lost 2; bases outside the gene matches: 3. Germline V gene lookup returns CDR1 SGHVS and CDR2 FQNEAQ. The CDR3 DNA reads as TGTGCCAGCAGCTTCCGGGACAGGCCCTACAATGAGCAGTTCTTC. Translation gives CASSFRDRPYNEQFF.

This clone has a handful of counts. The J gene is TRBJ1-2, the V gene TRBV11-2, with 7 positions matching TRBD1. Germline-derived CDR1 and CDR2 are SGHAT and FQNNGV. V was clipped by 4 bases and J by 7 bases; unmatched bases: 9. The length of the CDR3 is 14 residues. This CDR3 reads CASSSVRQGGGYTF. Written as DNA, the CDR3 is TGTGCCAGCAGCTCCGTTAGACAGGGAGGTGGCTACACCTTC.

V is TRBV10-3 and J is TRBJ2-7, with TRBD2 identical over 12 bases. CDR1 ENHRY and CDR2 SYGVKD come from the germline V gene. V trimming: 2 bases; J trimming: 2 bases; junction bases outside the gene matches: 1. This CDR3 has 15 amino acids. The DNA of the CDR3 is TGTGCCATCAGTGAGGGACTAGCGGGAACCTACGAGCAGTACTTC. Its translation: CAISEGLAGTYEQYF.